Presented here are 29 T cell receptor beta chains from one specimen sequenced in a study of blood T cells in healthy people across ages. A second PCR, run for roughly 7 to 11 cycles, used a sample-barcoded 5' primer plus a J-beta primer mix. TCRdb processed the 5' RACE reads anew with MiXCR; each CDR3 protein has one entry. The sample lists hundreds of thousands of distinct CDR3 sequences; around 50% were seen once. Sequenced input: blood. The receptor source for this set is an elderly woman in good health.

This clonotype has only a few counts. Since a much larger clone is just one base distant, this may be a read error. The CDR3 region has the DNA TGTGCCAGCAGGGGAGGAGGCTACACCGGGGAGCTGTTTTTT. This gives the protein CASRGGGYTGELFF. The V gene is TRBV6-5, the J gene TRBJ2-2, with TRBD2 as a possible D gene (6 bases). Germline assignment: CDR1 MNHEY and CDR2 SVGAGI. The CDR3 spans 14 residues. Trimming removed 6 bases from V and 3 bases from J, with 11 bases in between.

This clonotype appeared many times. The chain combines TRBV6-6 with TRBJ2-7; D may correspond to TRBD1 or TRBD2 (5 bases each). Germline CDR1 is MNHNY and CDR2 is SVGAGI (reference sequence). The CDR3 spans 15 residues. The germline V and J ends were trimmed by 5 bases and 4 bases, with 18 bases remaining between them. The CDR3 reads CASSRREFAGYEQYF. For the CDR3, the DNA is TGTGCCAGCAGTCGCAGGGAGTTCGCTGGGTACGAGCAGTACTTC.

The chain couples TRBV10-2 to TRBJ2-1, with D unresolved. The J call may be faulty, since TRBJ2-7 better matches the DNA end. CDR3 size: 14 residues. Germline V lookup: CDR1 WSHSY, CDR2 SAAADI. DNA for the CDR3: TGCGCCAGCAGCGCCTCAAGATCCATGGATGAGCAGTACTTC. This sequence encodes CASSASRSMDEQYF.

To note about this clonotype: Germline is not matched at one junction end, which may reflect a read error. The J gene is TRBJ1-4, the V gene TRBV2; 7 nucleotides match TRBD1. Per germline, CDR1 SNHLY and CDR2 FYNNEI. The CDR3 extends over 14 amino acids. The CDR3 DNA sequence: TGTACCAGCAGACAGGGAGTGACTAATGAAAAACTGTTTTTT. It yields the protein CTSRQGVTNEKLFF.

This clonotype was detected ten times or more. The chain couples TRBV12-3 or TRBV12-4 to TRBJ1-1; possibly TRBD1 for D (5 bases). V was pared by 5 bases and J by 1 base, with 8 bases between. The CDR3 is made up of 13 amino acids. The CDR3 loop reads CASSQGQNTEAFF. The CDR3 nucleotides are TGTGCCAGCAGTCAGGGCCAGAACACTGAAGCTTTCTTT.

With respect to this clonotype: One end of the junction is discordant with germline, which a read error may explain. The chain joins TRBV2 to TRBJ2-3; 7 positions match TRBD2. The CDR3 has 16 amino acids. The germline V gene encodes CDR1 SNHLY and CDR2 FYNNEI. The CDR3 reads CASSELGSGYTDTRYF. Here the CDR3 DNA reads TGTGCCAGCAGTGAGTTGGGTAGCGGGTATACAGATACGCGGTATTTT.

The chain recombines TRBV3-1 with TRBJ2-3; D gene ambiguous. CDR3 size: 15 residues. Germline CDR1 reads LGHDT; CDR2 reads YNNKEL (reference sequence). Trimming left V 4 bases short and J 2 bases short, with 13 bases between. The CDR3 spells CASSLIPSTTDTQYF. DNA of the CDR3: TGTGCCAGCAGCCTGATTCCCAGCACCACAGATACGCAGTATTTT.

The CDR3 DNA follows: TGCGCCAGCAGCCCCCTTCAAGCCATCGGTGGGGAGCTGTTTTTT. Translation gives CASSPLQAIGGELFF. The chain employs TRBV5-1 and TRBJ2-2; no firm D call. The germline V and J ends were trimmed by 4 bases and 8 bases, with 18 bases remaining between them. CDR1 SGHRS and CDR2 YFSETQ come from the germline V gene. The CDR3 covers 15 residues.

The CDR3 sequence: CSAKLSGDYYGAIYF. CDR3 nucleotides: TGCAGTGCTAAACTTTCGGGGGACTATTACGGCGCCATATATTTT. This chain links TRBV20-1 with TRBJ1-3; a weak D match, TRBD1 (5 bases). Germline assignment: CDR1 DFQATT and CDR2 SNEGSKA (reference sequence). Between the trimmed V and J ends, which lost 4 bases and 11 bases, there was a span of 24 bases. This CDR3 comprises 15 residues.

At least ten counts were recorded for this clonotype. The gene calls are TRBV5-1 and TRBJ2-7; 11 bases align to TRBD2. Trimming cost V 0 bases and J 2 bases; bases outside gene matches: 4. Germline CDR1 and CDR2: SGHRS and YFSETQ. The CDR3 loop spans 16 amino acids. CDR3 in DNA: TGCGCCAGCAGCTTGGGACTAGCGGGAAGCACCTACGAGCAGTACTTC. Its protein product is CASSLGLAGSTYEQYF.

The chain carries TRBV12-3 or TRBV12-4 and TRBJ2-1, with TRBD1 identical over 7 bases. V gave up 11 bases and J gave up 3 bases; unmatched junction bases: 10. The length of the CDR3 is 14 residues. CDR3 in amino acids: CAGIQGGYYNEQFF. The CDR3 DNA follows: TGTGCCGGCATCCAAGGGGGCTACTACAATGAGCAGTTCTTC.

About this clonotype itself: Since a much larger clone is just one base distant, this may be a read error. V gene TRBV12-3 or TRBV12-4 combines with J gene TRBJ2-6; D unresolved. This CDR3 region has 13 residues. CDR3 bases: TGTGCCAGCAGTTTTAGTGAGGCCGACGTCCTGACTTTC. Its translation is CASSFSEADVLTF.

At least ten counts were recorded for this clonotype. The chain is built from TRBV27 and TRBJ1-2; D gene ambiguous. The germline V gene encodes CDR1 MNHEY and CDR2 SMNVEV (reference sequence). The CDR3 totals 16 residues. V lost 3 bases and J 0 bases, leaving 14 bases between the germline ends. The CDR3 region is CASSFLRAATNYGYTF. The CDR3 DNA follows: TGTGCCAGCAGTTTCCTGAGGGCAGCGACTAACTATGGCTACACCTTC.

This chain uses TRBV28 with TRBJ2-3, with 10 bases matching TRBD1. J was trimmed by 7 bases and V by 2 bases; bases with no gene match: 3. The CDR3 covers 14 residues. Germline CDR1 and CDR2: MDHEN and SYDVKM. The CDR3, as DNA: TGTGCCAGCAGTTTAGGGGACAGGGGCTATACGCAGTATTTT. This gives the protein CASSLGDRGYTQYF. Full variable domain (outside the CDR3, taken from reference TRBV28 and TRBJ2-3): DVKVTQSSRYLVKRTGEKVFLECVQDMDHENMFWYRQDPGLGLRLIYFSYDVKMKEKGDIPEGYSVSREKKERFSLILESASTNQTSMYLCASSLGDRGYTQYFGPGTRLTVL.

The chain uses TRBV5-1 and TRBJ2-1, with D perhaps matching TRBD1 or TRBD2 (5 bases each). The CDR3 consists of 17 residues. CDR1 and CDR2 from the germline V gene are SGHRS and YFSETQ. The V and J ends lost 0 bases and 7 bases respectively, with 20 bases between them. CDR3 nucleotide sequence: TGCGCCAGCAGCTTGGGCGAGAGCGGACAACTCAGGAATGAGCAGTTCTTC. This sequence encodes CASSLGESGQLRNEQFF.

As for this clonotype: Germline and junction disagree at one end, which may indicate a read error. The chain carries TRBV18 and TRBJ1-2; 9 bases are shared with TRBD1. This CDR3 is 14 amino acids long. Germline loops: CDR1 KGHSH, CDR2 LQKENI. CDR3 in amino acids: CASSLQGAGYGCTF. In nucleotides, the CDR3 is TGTGCCAGCTCACTACAGGGGGCTGGCTATGGCTGCACCTTC.

At least ten counts were recorded for this clonotype. This chain joins TRBV6-5 and TRBJ1-6; 7 bases map to TRBD1. Germline V gene lookup returns CDR1 MNHEY and CDR2 SVGAGI. V lost 0 bases to trimming and J lost 6 bases; unmatched junction nucleotides: 8. The CDR3 totals 17 residues. The CDR3 is CASSYSTGDSSNSPLHF. The CDR3 region has the DNA TGTGCCAGCAGTTACTCGACGGGGGACAGCAGTAATTCACCCCTCCACTTT.

The chain is built from TRBV10-3 and TRBJ2-7; tentatively, D is TRBD2 (6 bases). The DNA end lines up better with TRBJ2-5; the J call may be wrong. The CDR3 is made up of 13 amino acids. Germline lookup yields CDR1 ENHRY and CDR2 SYGVKD. The CDR3 DNA reads as TGTGCCATCACGGGAGCGGCCGCCGGGACCCAGTACTTC. Amino acids: CAITGAAAGTQYF.

This clonotype occurred many times. The chain uses TRBV5-1 and TRBJ2-1, with D perhaps matching TRBD1 (6 bases). Per the germline V gene, CDR1 is SGHRS and CDR2 is YFSETQ. V lost 5 bases and J lost 0, with 12 bases in between. The CDR3 runs 15 residues. The CDR3 is CASRPGQSSYNEQFF. Written as DNA, the CDR3 is TGCGCCAGCAGACCAGGACAGAGCTCCTACAATGAGCAGTTCTTC.

V is TRBV7-2 and J is TRBJ1-2; TRBD1 matches 8 bases. Germline V lookup: CDR1 SGHTA, CDR2 FQGNSA. This CDR3 comprises 14 residues. The trim removed 2 bases at V and 8 bases at J, leaving 7 bases unmatched. The CDR3 sequence is CASSLMGQVRGYTF. CDR3 in DNA: TGTGCCAGCAGCTTAATGGGACAGGTGCGAGGCTACACCTTC. Combining the CDR3 with reference TRBV7-2 and TRBJ1-2 gives the whole variable domain GAGVSQSPSNKVTEKGKDVELRCDPISGHTALYWYRQSLGQGLEFLIYFQGNSAPDKSGLPSDRFSAERTGGSVSTLTIQRTQQEDSAVYLCASSLMGQVRGYTFGSGTRLTVV.

The V gene is TRBV20-1, the J gene TRBJ2-7; tentatively, D is TRBD2 (5 bases). The germline CDR1 and CDR2 sequences are DFQATT and SNEGSKA (reference sequence). The CDR3 loop spans 15 amino acids. V lost 6 bases to trimming and J lost 2 bases, with 20 bases between them. The DNA for the CDR3 is TGCAGTGCCTTAGGGCTAGGAGGAAAAACCTACGAGCAGTACTTC. It is translated as CSALGLGGKTYEQYF.

In this sample, this clonotype turned up many times. V gene TRBV20-1 combines with J gene TRBJ2-1, with no clear D. V was trimmed by 6 bases and J by 5 bases, leaving 17 bases between them. The length of the CDR3 is 14 residues. Germline V gene lookup returns CDR1 DFQATT and CDR2 SNEGSKA (reference sequence). The DNA of the CDR3 is TGCAGTGCCCTCCCCGTTCCCTCAAACAATGAGCAGTTCTTC. This translates into CSALPVPSNNEQFF.

In this sample, this clonotype turned up a few times. The rearrangement links TRBV6-5 to TRBJ1-1, with D perhaps matching TRBD1 (5 bases). Between the trimmed V and J ends, which lost 8 bases and 8 bases, there was a span of 12 bases. Germline values: CDR1 MNHEY, CDR2 SVGAGI. The CDR3 is made up of 11 amino acids. This CDR3 reads CASSRGREAFF. CDR3 nucleotides: TGTGCCAGCTCACGGGGCAGGGAAGCTTTCTTT.

The chain joins TRBV20-1 to TRBJ2-4; no clear D gene. V was shortened by 6 bases and J by 1 base, with 10 bases between the two germline ends. Per the germline V gene, CDR1 is DFQATT and CDR2 is SNEGSKA (reference sequence). This CDR3 spans 13 amino acids. The CDR3 protein is CSASVGAKNIQYF. The CDR3 region has the DNA TGCAGTGCCAGTGTAGGGGCCAAAAACATTCAGTACTTC.

Remarks on this clonotype: A read error is possible here, since a much larger clone lies one base away. The chain is built from TRBV30 and TRBJ2-1; D is uncertain. There are 16 residues in the CDR3. From germline, CDR1 is GTSNPN and CDR2 SVGIG (reference sequence). With 3 bases removed from V and 2 bases from J, the gap between germline ends came to 17 bases. The CDR3 spells CAWRHIWRTAYNEQFF. Written as DNA, the CDR3 is TGTGCCTGGAGACACATATGGAGAACGGCCTACAATGAGCAGTTCTTC. Full variable domain (outside the CDR3, taken from reference TRBV30 and TRBJ2-1): SQTIHQWPATLVQPVGSPLSLECTVEGTSNPNLYWYRQAAGRGLQLLFYSVGIGQISSEVPQNLSASRPQDRQFILSSKKLLLSDSGFYLCAWRHIWRTAYNEQFFGPGTRLTVL.

This chain connects TRBV20-1 to TRBJ2-3; TRBD2 might be the D (5 bases). This CDR3 region has 13 residues. The germline gives CDR1 DFQATT, CDR2 SNEGSKA (reference sequence). CDR3 nucleotide sequence: TGCGGTGGGTACTCGGGGAGCACAGATACGCAGTATTTT. This encodes CGGYSGSTDTQYF.

This clonotype was counted many times. The chain joins TRBV20-1 to TRBJ2-1; 12 bases align to TRBD2. There are 16 residues in the CDR3. Trimming took 6 bases from V and 3 from J; bases not matched to a gene: 9. Germline V gene data show CDR1 as DFQATT and CDR2 as SNEGSKA (reference sequence). CDR3 sequence (DNA): TGCAGTGCCTCCCCTAGCGGGAGGGCCCTCTACAATGAGCAGTTCTTC. Protein sequence: CSASPSGRALYNEQFF.

This clonotype was counted ten times or more. V usage is TRBV27 and J usage is TRBJ2-5; TRBD2 matches 8 bases. CDR1 is MNHEY and CDR2 is SMNVEV in the germline V gene (reference sequence). The length of the CDR3 is 13 residues. After removal of 6 bases from V and 7 bases from J, the junction contained 7 bases not matched to a gene. The CDR3 reads CASRKTSEATQYF. The DNA for the CDR3 is TGTGCCAGCAGGAAGACTAGCGAAGCGACCCAGTACTTC.

This clonotype was seen at least ten times. The rearrangement joins TRBV29-1 to TRBJ2-5; possibly TRBD2 for D (6 bases). The germline V and J ends were trimmed by 0 bases and 5 bases, with 7 bases remaining between them. The CDR3 has 12 residues. Germline V gene lookup returns CDR1 SQVTM and CDR2 ANQGSEA. CDR3 in DNA: TGCAGCGTTGAAGATGGGAGGGAGACCCAGTACTTC. The encoded protein is CSVEDGRETQYF.